This is a list of T cell receptor beta chains from one sample in a study of neurological immune-mediated disorders. TCRdb itself ran the 5' RACE reads through MiXCR, one entry per CDR3 protein. The sample holds some 60,000 distinct CDR3 sequences; about 8.9% are singletons and the top ten take around 12%. Sequencing was done on a sample of PBMCs. The receptor source for this set is a man younger than 45 in good health. The CDR3 runs from the conserved cysteine through the conserved F or W. The D gene is left open where the match is weak. Rows may omit the clone size; those that give it use once, few, many or a size class.

clone_size	v_call	d_call	j_call	cdr3_aa	cdr3_nt
few	TRBV15	TRBD1	TRBJ2-5	CATSRAGGRQTQYF	TGTGCCACCAGCAGAGCAGGGGGACGGCAGACCCAGTACTTC
many	TRBV15	-	TRBJ1-4	CATSRERLKGEKLFF	TGTGCCACCAGCAGAGAACGGTTAAAGGGGGAAAAACTGTTTTTT
many	TRBV11-2	-	TRBJ2-6	CASSLGGPGVGANVLTF	TGTGCCAGCAGCTTAGGAGGCCCAGGGGTCGGGGCCAACGTCCTGACTTTC
many	TRBV3-1	-	TRBJ1-2	CASSRGQGDGYTF	TGTGCCAGCAGCCGGGGGCAGGGTGATGGCTACACCTTC
many	TRBV15	TRBD1	TRBJ2-1	CATSRQQGGNEQFF	TGTGCCACCAGCAGGCAACAGGGGGGCAATGAGCAGTTCTTC
-	TRBV6-1	-	TRBJ2-7	CASSEDYPNQNEQYF	TGTGCCAGCAGTGAAGACTACCCTAATCAAAACGAGCAGTACTTC
-	TRBV15	-	TRBJ2-1	CATSRVLALSGEQFF	TGTGCCACCAGCAGAGTCCTAGCGCTTAGCGGAGAGCAGTTCTTC
many	TRBV3-1	TRBD2	TRBJ2-7	CASSRGLAGRGGEQYF	TGTGCCAGCAGCCGGGGACTAGCGGGAAGAGGCGGGGAGCAGTACTTC
few	TRBV7-3	-	TRBJ2-1	CASSLSREPYNEQFF	TGTGCCAGCAGCTTATCCAGGGAACCCTACAATGAGCAGTTCTTC
many	TRBV5-1	-	TRBJ2-4	CASSLLGQGKNIQYF	TGCGCCAGCAGCTTGCTCGGGCAGGGCAAAAACATTCAGTACTTC
-	TRBV20-1	-	TRBJ2-2	CSARDGQGSGTGELFF	TGCAGTGCTAGAGATGGGCAGGGTTCGGGCACCGGGGAGCTGTTTTTT
many	TRBV5-1	-	TRBJ1-2	CASSLAGPRDGYTF	TGCGCCAGCAGCTTGGCGGGCCCCCGGGATGGCTACACCTTC
many	TRBV20-1	-	TRBJ2-3	CSALIGTAQYF	TGCAGTGCTCTAATCGGGACTGCGCAGTATTTT
-	TRBV30	TRBD2	TRBJ2-1	CAWLGRPTYNEQFF	TGTGCCTGGCTCGGGAGGCCAACCTACAATGAGCAGTTCTTC
many	TRBV5-1	-	TRBJ1-2	CASSLVDGNYGYTF	TGCGCCAGCAGCTTGGTGGACGGTAACTATGGCTACACCTTC
many	TRBV7-9	-	TRBJ2-1	CASSLGQHPSNEQFF	TGTGCCAGCAGCTTAGGCCAGCACCCTTCTAATGAGCAGTTCTTC
many	TRBV20-1	TRBD1	TRBJ2-7	CSVPRQGTYEQYF	TGCAGTGTACCGAGACAGGGGACCTACGAGCAGTACTTC
many	TRBV20-1	TRBD1	TRBJ2-7	CSAPDRASYEQYF	TGCAGTGCTCCCGACAGGGCATCCTACGAGCAGTACTTC
once	TRBV20-1	-	TRBJ1-2	CSARDYRTSVGYTF	TGCAGTGCTAGAGATTACCGGACCTCAGTAGGATACACCTTC
many	TRBV28	TRBD2	TRBJ2-7	CASSLGAAGGTYEQYF	TGTGCCAGCAGTTTAGGGGCTGCGGGAGGGACCTACGAGCAGTACTTC
-	TRBV6-1	TRBD2	TRBJ2-3	CVSSEVAGGTDTQYF	TGTGTCAGCAGTGAGGTAGCGGGAGGAACAGATACGCAGTATTTT
many	TRBV7-3	-	TRBJ2-6	CASSLTSGGITGANVLTF	TGTGCCAGCAGCTTAACTTCAGGGGGGATAACTGGGGCCAACGTCCTGACTTTC
-	TRBV28	-	TRBJ2-7	CASSWTESSYEQYF	TGTGCCAGCAGTTGGACTGAGAGCTCCTACGAGCAGTACTTC
many	TRBV7-2	-	TRBJ2-6	CASSFGRGTSGANVLTF	TGTGCCAGCAGCTTTGGGCGGGGAACCTCTGGGGCCAACGTCCTGACTTTC
many	TRBV18	-	TRBJ2-3	CASSPTPGVGSDTQYF	TGTGCCAGCTCACCAACGCCAGGGGTAGGGTCAGATACGCAGTATTTT
many	TRBV5-1	TRBD1	TRBJ1-1	CASSLSLRWTGRGMNTEAFF	TGCGCCAGCAGCTTGTCTCTCCGGTGGACAGGGCGGGGAATGAACACTGAAGCTTTCTTT
many	TRBV27	-	TRBJ1-6	CASSWTNNSPLHF	TGTGCCAGCAGTTGGACAAACAATTCACCCCTCCACTTT
many	TRBV12-3/TRBV12-4	-	TRBJ2-2	CASSEEGRITGELFF	TGTGCCAGCAGTGAGGAAGGGCGAATAACCGGGGAGCTGTTTTTT
many	TRBV7-8	TRBD2	TRBJ2-1	CASSPLTSATIQEQFF	TGTGCCAGCAGCCCCCTGACTAGCGCTACAATCCAAGAGCAGTTCTTC
many	TRBV5-1	TRBD2	TRBJ2-1	CASSPGLAGPFDEQFF	TGCGCCAGCAGCCCGGGACTAGCGGGACCTTTTGATGAGCAGTTCTTC
many	TRBV20-1	-	TRBJ1-2	CSARDTGGPYGYTF	TGCAGTGCTAGAGATACCGGGGGGCCCTATGGCTACACCTTC
many	TRBV6-5	TRBD2	TRBJ2-1	CASSYTGLAGGNEQFF	TGTGCCAGCAGTTACACGGGACTAGCGGGAGGCAATGAGCAGTTCTTC
many	TRBV29-1	-	TRBJ2-5	CSVILTGASMETQYF	TGCAGCGTTATCCTTACAGGCGCTTCGATGGAGACCCAGTACTTC
many	TRBV9	-	TRBJ2-3	CASSGPEGQGASTDTQYF	TGTGCCAGCAGCGGCCCCGAGGGACAAGGGGCCAGCACAGATACGCAGTATTTT
few	TRBV18	-	TRBJ1-3	CASSPPTDTRNTIYF	TGTGCCAGCTCACCACCGACGGACACTCGAAACACCATATATTTT
many	TRBV12-3/TRBV12-4	TRBD2	TRBJ2-7	CASSPWTSGTYEQYF	TGTGCCAGCAGTCCCTGGACTAGCGGCACCTACGAGCAGTACTTC
few	TRBV7-2	-	TRBJ2-2	CASSFTRELFF	TGTGCCAGCAGCTTTACTCGGGAGCTGTTTTTT
many	TRBV5-1	TRBD2	TRBJ2-5	CASSREVAGGPQETQYF	TGCGCCAGCAGCCGAGAGGTAGCGGGAGGCCCCCAAGAGACCCAGTACTTC
many	TRBV12-3/TRBV12-4	-	TRBJ1-5	CASSPDVGNQPQHF	TGTGCCAGCAGCCCAGATGTAGGCAATCAGCCCCAGCATTTT
many	TRBV29-1	-	TRBJ2-5	CSVDSDGGTQYF	TGCAGCGTTGACAGCGACGGGGGGACCCAGTACTTC
many	TRBV20-1	-	TRBJ2-1	CSARVLASHNEQFF	TGCAGTGCTAGGGTATTAGCGTCCCACAATGAGCAGTTCTTC
many	TRBV27	-	TRBJ2-7	CASSLYSRVEQYF	TGTGCCAGCAGTTTATATTCCAGGGTCGAGCAGTACTTC
many	TRBV15	TRBD2	TRBJ2-1	CATSKVAGAYNEQFF	TGTGCCACCAGCAAAGTGGCGGGAGCTTACAATGAGCAGTTCTTC
many	TRBV4-2	-	TRBJ2-5	CASSQALSRSAQETQYF	TGTGCCAGCAGCCAAGCACTTTCTCGGTCGGCCCAAGAGACCCAGTACTTC
-	TRBV27	-	TRBJ2-7	CASSLSRGTYEQYF	TGTGCCAGCAGTTTATCCCGGGGAACCTACGAGCAGTACTTC
many	TRBV7-8	-	TRBJ2-5	CASSSGLTRIQETQYF	TGTGCCAGCAGCTCAGGCCTTACTAGGATTCAAGAGACCCAGTACTTC
many	TRBV5-1	-	TRBJ2-7	CASSSVTASYEQYF	TGCGCCAGCAGCTCTGTGACAGCCTCCTACGAGCAGTACTTC
many	TRBV4-2	TRBD2	TRBJ2-7	CASSQGGAGGPNEQYF	TGTGCCAGCAGCCAAGGAGGAGCGGGAGGGCCTAACGAGCAGTACTTC
many	TRBV7-3	-	TRBJ1-5	CASSLSAGGPSPWGGDQPQHF	TGTGCCAGCAGCTTATCGGCTGGCGGGCCTTCACCGTGGGGGGGAGATCAGCCCCAGCATTTT
many	TRBV5-6	-	TRBJ2-7	CASSHGWSSYEQYF	TGTGCCAGCAGCCACGGATGGAGTTCCTACGAGCAGTACTTC
many	TRBV10-3	TRBD1	TRBJ1-5	CAISADRDSNQPQHF	TGTGCCATCAGCGCGGACAGGGACAGCAATCAGCCCCAGCATTTT